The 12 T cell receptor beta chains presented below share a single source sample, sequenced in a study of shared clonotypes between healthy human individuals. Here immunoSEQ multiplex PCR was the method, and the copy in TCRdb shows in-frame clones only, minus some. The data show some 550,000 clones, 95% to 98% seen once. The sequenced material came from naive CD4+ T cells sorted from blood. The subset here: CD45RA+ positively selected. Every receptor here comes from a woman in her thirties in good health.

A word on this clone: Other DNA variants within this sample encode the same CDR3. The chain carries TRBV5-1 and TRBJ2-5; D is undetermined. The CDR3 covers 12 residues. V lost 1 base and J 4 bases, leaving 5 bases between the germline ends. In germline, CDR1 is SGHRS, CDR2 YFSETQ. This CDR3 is CASSLTVETQYF. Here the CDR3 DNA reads TGCGCCAGCAGCTTGACGGTAGAGACCCAGTACTTC.

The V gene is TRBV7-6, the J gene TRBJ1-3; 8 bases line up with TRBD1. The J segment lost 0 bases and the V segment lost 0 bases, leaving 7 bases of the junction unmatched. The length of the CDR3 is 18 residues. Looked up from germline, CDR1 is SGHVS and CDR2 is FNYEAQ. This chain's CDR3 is CASSLAGVGQGSGNTIYF. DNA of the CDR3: TGTGCCAGCAGCTTAGCGGGAGTCGGACAGGGCTCTGGAAACACCATATATTTT.

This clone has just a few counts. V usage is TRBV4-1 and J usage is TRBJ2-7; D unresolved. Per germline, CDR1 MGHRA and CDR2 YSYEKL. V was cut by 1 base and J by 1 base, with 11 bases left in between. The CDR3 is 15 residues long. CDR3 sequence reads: CASSQAVARSYEQYF. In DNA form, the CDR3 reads TGCGCCAGCAGCCAAGCGGTGGCCCGGTCCTACGAGCAGTACTTC.

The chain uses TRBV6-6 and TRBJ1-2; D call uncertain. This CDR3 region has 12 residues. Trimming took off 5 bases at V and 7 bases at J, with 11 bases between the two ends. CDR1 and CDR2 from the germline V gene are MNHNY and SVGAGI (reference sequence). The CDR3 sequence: CASSPEVGGYTF. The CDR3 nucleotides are TGTGCCAGCAGTCCAGAGGTCGGTGGCTACACCTTC.

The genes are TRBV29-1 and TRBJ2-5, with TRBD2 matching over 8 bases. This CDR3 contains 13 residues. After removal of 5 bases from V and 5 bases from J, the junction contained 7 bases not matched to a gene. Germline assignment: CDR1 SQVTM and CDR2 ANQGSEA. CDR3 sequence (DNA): TGCAGCGTTCCGGGTAGCGGGACCGAGACCCAGTACTTC. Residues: CSVPGSGTETQYF.

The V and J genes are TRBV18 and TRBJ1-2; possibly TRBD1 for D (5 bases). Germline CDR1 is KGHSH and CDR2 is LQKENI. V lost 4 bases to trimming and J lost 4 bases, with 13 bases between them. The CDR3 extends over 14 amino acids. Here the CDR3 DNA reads TGTGCCAGCTCACTTAAACAGGAATTCTATGGCTACACCTTC. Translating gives CASSLKQEFYGYTF.

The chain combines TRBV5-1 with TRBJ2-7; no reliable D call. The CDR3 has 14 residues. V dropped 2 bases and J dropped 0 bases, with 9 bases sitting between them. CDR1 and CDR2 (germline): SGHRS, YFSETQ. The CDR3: CASSLDWSSYEQYF. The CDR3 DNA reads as TGCGCCAGCAGCTTAGACTGGAGCTCCTACGAGCAGTACTTC.

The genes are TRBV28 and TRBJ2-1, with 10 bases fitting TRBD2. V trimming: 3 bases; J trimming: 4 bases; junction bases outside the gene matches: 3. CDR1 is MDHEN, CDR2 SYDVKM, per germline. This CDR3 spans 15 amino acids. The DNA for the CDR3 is TGTGCCAGCAGTTTCGGGACTAGCGTTTACAATGAGCAGTTCTTC. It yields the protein CASSFGTSVYNEQFF.

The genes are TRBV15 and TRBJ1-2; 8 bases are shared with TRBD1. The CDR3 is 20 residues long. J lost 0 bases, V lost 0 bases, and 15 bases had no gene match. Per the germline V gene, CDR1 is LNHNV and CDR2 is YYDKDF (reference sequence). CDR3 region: CATSRDRGQALSTPNYGYTF. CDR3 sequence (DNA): TGTGCCACCAGCAGAGATCGGGGACAGGCCCTATCCACTCCTAACTATGGCTACACCTTC. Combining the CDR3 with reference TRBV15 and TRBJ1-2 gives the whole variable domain DAMVIQNPRYQVTQFGKPVTLSCSQTLNHNVMYWYQQKSSQAPKLLFHYYDKDFNNEADTPDNFQSRRPNTSFCFLDIRSPGLGDTAMYLCATSRDRGQALSTPNYGYTFGSGTRLTVV.

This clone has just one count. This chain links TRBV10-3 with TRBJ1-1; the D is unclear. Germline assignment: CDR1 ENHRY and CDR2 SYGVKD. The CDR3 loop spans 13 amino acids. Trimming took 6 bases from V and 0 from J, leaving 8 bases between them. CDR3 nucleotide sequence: TGTGCCATCAGCGCAGAATTGAACACTGAAGCTTTCTTT. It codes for CAISAELNTEAFF.

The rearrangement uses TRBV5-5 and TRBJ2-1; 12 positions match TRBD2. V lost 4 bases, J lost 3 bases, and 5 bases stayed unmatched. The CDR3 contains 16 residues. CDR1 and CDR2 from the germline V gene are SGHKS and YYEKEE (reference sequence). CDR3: CASSLLAGGGYNEQFF. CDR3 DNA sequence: TGTGCCAGCAGCCTGCTAGCGGGAGGGGGCTACAATGAGCAGTTCTTC. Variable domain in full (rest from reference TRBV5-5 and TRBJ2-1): DAGVTQSPTHLIKTRGQQVTLRCSPISGHKSVSWYQQVLGQGPQFIFQYYEKEERGRGNFPDRFSARQFPNYSSELNVNALLLGDSALYLCASSLLAGGGYNEQFFGPGTRLTVL.

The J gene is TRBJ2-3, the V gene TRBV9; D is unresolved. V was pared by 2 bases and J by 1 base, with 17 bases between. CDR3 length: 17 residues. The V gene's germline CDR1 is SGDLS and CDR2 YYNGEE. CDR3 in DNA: TGTGCCAGCAGCGTGGGCTCCTGGTTCTCAGGCACAGATACGCAGTATTTT. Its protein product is CASSVGSWFSGTDTQYF.